This T cell receptor (beta chain) was recovered during a study of molecular identifiers for immune sequencing clone quantification (dated by TCRdb to 2017 to 2018). Background on the whole study: For a replicate experiment, RNA from around 20,000 or 99,000 naive CD8 T cells was divided into five aliquots, of which four were sequenced. This methods study used CD8 T cells to benchmark TCR RNA copy counting and molecular-identifier clustering-based TCR repertoire sequencing (MIDCIRS).

Libraries were constructed by PCR. Sequenced on a NextSeq 500. Bulk TCR libraries were generated as previously described, with the TCR primers listed in Table S5 used. Total RNA was purified with the Qiagen AllPrep DNA/RNA kit. Before analysis, reads from multiple sequencing runs of one library were combined. The study's processing was this. Reads were retained only if the reads had an exact TCR constant sequence, and the retained reads were trimmed to 150 nt and grouped according to their 12-nt molecular barcodes. Reads inside each barcode group were sub-clustered using a 15% Levenshtein threshold, and a quality-weighted consensus sequence was constructed for each RNA molecule. Non-functional sequences were discarded, and so were lower-count sequences lying one edit away from another sequence. Based on fitting two negative binomial distributions, any barcode sub-cluster with under 20% of the maximum read count was discarded. The public reads were reprocessed in TCRdb via fastp at Q25 and MiXCR, keeping in-frame beta chains. Rows are combined by CDR3 protein, so each entry shows the most common genes and DNA. For this entry, the V and J calls and clone size follow TCRdb and not the study's own pipeline. Present in this sample are approximately 97,000 distinct CDR3 sequences, 30% to 45% of which were seen just once. The ten largest make up roughly 10% of the sample.

The paper as a whole reports these results and caveats: In CMV-specific effector cells, over 97% of molecules were held by clones above 20 RNA copies, whereas under 1% of molecules were held by such clones in naive cells. Naive libraries contained spiked-in Jurkat TCR RNA (approximately ten copies' worth), which is not part of the donor repertoire. The sizes of highly expanded clones could end up underestimated when identical TCR molecules share a barcode. Even against a background of 800,000 to 1,000,000 naive CD8 T cells, spiked-in Jurkat TCR RNA amounting to a single cell's worth was reported to be detectable. Modeling estimated about three recovered TCR RNA copies per cell, compared with approximately 10 by digital PCR, which implies 30% to 35% capture efficiency. Without barcode sub-clustering, chimeric consensus sequences inflated TCR diversity; chimeras reached as high as 47%.

This clonotype was seen at least ten times. Its recognized antigen is unknown. The sample holds no much larger clone one base away, and base qualities are not on file. Naive CD8 T cell libraries were made from 20,000 to 1,000,000 sorted cells using 10%, 30% or 50% of purified RNA. Naive CD8 T cells, defined as CD8+CD4-CCR7+CD45RA+, were FACS-sorted into RLT Plus buffer on a BD FACSAria II. To test detection sensitivity, Jurkat RNA equivalent to under 12 TCR copies was spiked into samples of roughly 18,000-1,100,000 naive CD8 T cells. CD8 T cells were enriched using RosetteSep CD8+ T Cell Enrichment Cocktail and Ficoll-Paque, and the enriched cells then underwent ACK red cell lysis. Sequences were obtained from naive CD8+ T cells from blood, with Jurkat cell RNA spiked in. The sample's cell subset or site, from its label and the paper: FACS-sorted CD8+CD4-CCR7+CD45RA+ naive T cells. This clonotype was obtained from a human donor in good health. Some libraries in this study had Jurkat cell RNA spiked in.

The DNA sequence reads TGTGCCAGCGGCCCCGGTTCAGTTTACGAGCAGTACTTC. This yields the protein CASGPGSVYEQYF. The sequence links TRBV3-1 to TRBJ2-7; the D gene is not confidently resolved. From the germline V gene (reference sequence), CDR1 is LGHDT and CDR2 is YNNKEL. The V and J ends are trimmed by 8 bases and 4 bases, leaving 15 bases between them. From cysteine to phenylalanine, the CDR3 is 13 amino acids long. Only CDR3 DNA is held: 39 bases, read in frame from base 1.